The entry below gives a single T cell receptor beta chain sequence along with its context. What it binds is not known. Clones were read by immunoSEQ multiplex PCR, and TCRdb kept only the in-frame ones, dropping some. The table has about 81,000 clones, 90% to 95% seen once. The CDR3 runs 14 residues. The V gene end was trimmed by 3 bases and the J gene end by 3 bases; junction bases not matched to a gene: 3. The germline V gene has CDR1 SNHLY and CDR2 FYNNEI. Sorting isolated naive CD4 T cells lacking CD45RO and expressing CD62L. The data belong to a study of human versus mouse CDR3 diversity and MHC coevolution. Study results and caveats: The lowest clonal inequality scores came from most of the three human donors. Approximately 1.7 million TCR beta clonotypes were estimated for humans, the largest repertoire.

The sequenced material came from naive CD4+ T cells from blood. The subset denotes: CD45RO-negative CD62L-positive naive CD4 T cells. The TCR comes from a person aged 25 to 75 in good health. The V call is TRBV2, the J call TRBJ1-1; 8 nucleotides align to TRBD1. CDR3 sequence: CASSDQGAYTEAFF. CDR3 DNA: TGTGCCAGCAGTGATCAGGGGGCCTACACTGAAGCTTTCTTT.